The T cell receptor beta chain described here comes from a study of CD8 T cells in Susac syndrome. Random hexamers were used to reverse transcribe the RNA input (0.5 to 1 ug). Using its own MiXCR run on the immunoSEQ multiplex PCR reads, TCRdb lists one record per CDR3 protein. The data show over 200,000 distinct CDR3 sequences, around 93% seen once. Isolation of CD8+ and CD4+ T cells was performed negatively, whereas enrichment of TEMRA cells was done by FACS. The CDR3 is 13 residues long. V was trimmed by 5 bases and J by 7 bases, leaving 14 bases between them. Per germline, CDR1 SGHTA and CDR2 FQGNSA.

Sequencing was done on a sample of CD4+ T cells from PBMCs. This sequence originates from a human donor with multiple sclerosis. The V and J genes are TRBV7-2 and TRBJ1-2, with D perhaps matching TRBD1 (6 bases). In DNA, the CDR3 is TGTGCCAGCAGCCCGAGGGGGAACGGTGGCTACACCTTC. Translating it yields CASSPRGNGGYTF. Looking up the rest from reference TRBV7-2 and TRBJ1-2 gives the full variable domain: GAGVSQSPSNKVTEKGKDVELRCDPISGHTALYWYRQSLGQGLEFLIYFQGNSAPDKSGLPSDRFSAERTGGSVSTLTIQRTQQEDSAVYLCASSPRGNGGYTFGSGTRLTVV.